The sequence of this T cell receptor beta chain was determined in a study of early T cells in non-severe SARS-CoV-2 infection. Each single cDNA molecule received a unique molecular identifier. TCRdb re-called the 5' RACE reads through MiXCR, storing one row per CDR3 protein. Of 60,000 to 65,000 distinct CDR3 sequences listed, 7.5% to 9% were seen once; the top ten hold 13%. The length of the CDR3 is 15 residues. Trimming removed 2 bases at V and 4 bases at J, with 13 bases between. The germline CDR1 and CDR2 sequences are MRHNA and SNTAGT. Remarks on this clonotype: A single base separates this from a much larger clone, so it may be a read error.

This sequence joins TRBV6-4 and TRBJ2-3; D perhaps matches TRBD2 (5 bases). Sequencing used whole blood, obtained at baseline. The sequence derives from an adult who was a healthcare worker with PCR-confirmed SARS-CoV-2 infection or an uninfected control (not recorded which). The CDR3 DNA reads as TGTGCCAGCAGTGACGCGGCGAGAGGGCCAGATACGCAGTATTTT. This codes for CASSDAARGPDTQYF.